One sample yielded the 14 T cell receptor beta chains listed below, sequenced in a study of blood T cells in healthy people across ages. Primed by a sample-barcoded 5' primer and a J-beta primer mix, a second PCR proceeded for roughly 7 to 12 cycles. TCRdb analysed the 5' RACE reads with MiXCR anew, one entry per CDR3 protein. This sample has about 1.8 million distinct CDR3 sequences, with roughly 52% found just once. The sample was blood. All receptors come from a woman aged 40 to 55 in good health.

This clonotype was found many times. The chain employs TRBV7-9 and TRBJ2-1; 10 nucleotides match TRBD2. The germline gives CDR1 SEHNR, CDR2 FQNEAQ (reference sequence). Trimming cost V 5 bases and J 7 bases; bases outside gene matches: 11. The CDR3 has 16 residues. CDR3: CASSLLGSGGANEQFF. CDR3 bases: TGTGCCAGCAGCCTCCTTGGGAGCGGGGGGGCGAATGAGCAGTTCTTC.

This chain connects TRBV20-1 to TRBJ1-2, with a tentative D call TRBD1 (5 bases). The length of the CDR3 is 16 residues. V was clipped by 0 bases and J by 3 bases, with 17 bases between them. Germline V lookup: CDR1 DFQATT, CDR2 SNEGSKA (reference sequence). The CDR3 region has the DNA TGCAGTGCTAGAGATCCAATGGGGCGACGGGACTATGGCTACACCTTC. This codes for CSARDPMGRRDYGYTF.

The chain combines TRBV5-1 with TRBJ2-1; 8 nucleotides align to TRBD2. CDR1 and CDR2 from the germline V gene are SGHRS and YFSETQ. J lost 5 bases, V lost 4 bases, and 8 bases had no gene match. The CDR3 runs to 15 residues. The CDR3 here is CASSPERGPNNEQFF. The CDR3, as DNA: TGCGCCAGCAGCCCCGAGCGGGGGCCCAACAATGAGCAGTTCTTC. The full variable domain, in which reference TRBV5-1 and TRBJ2-1 provide the parts outside the CDR3, is KAGVTQTPRYLIKTRGQQVTLSCSPISGHRSVSWYQQTPGQGLQFLFEYFSETQRNKGNFPGRFSGRQFSNSRSEMNVSTLELGDSALYLCASSPERGPNNEQFFGPGTRLTVL.

The CDR3 is CASSFPMTSGVQETQYF. CDR3 coding DNA: TGTGCCAGCAGCTTCCCTATGACTAGCGGGGTACAAGAGACCCAGTACTTC. The chain is built from TRBV13 and TRBJ2-5, with 11 bases matching TRBD2. The CDR3 length is 17 residues. V was clipped by 3 bases and J by 2 bases; unmatched bases: 8. CDR1 and CDR2 from the germline V gene are PRHDT and FYEKMQ (reference sequence).

The chain is built from TRBV6-1 and TRBJ1-2, with D hard to call. Trimming removed 8 bases at V and 0 bases at J, with 10 bases between. There are 13 residues in the CDR3. Germline CDR1 MNHNS, CDR2 SASEGT. The DNA of the CDR3 is TGTGCCAGCCTTTTTCGAGCTAACTATGGCTACACCTTC. Protein: CASLFRANYGYTF.

The sample holds one count of this clonotype. The J gene is TRBJ2-3, the V gene TRBV5-1; D gene ambiguous. Germline CDR1 and CDR2: SGHRS and YFSETQ. Trimming took 0 bases from V and 4 from J, leaving 9 bases between them. The CDR3 length is 14 residues. For the CDR3, the DNA is TGCGCCAGCAGCTTGGTTACTCTCGCAGATACGCAGTATTTT. Translating it yields CASSLVTLADTQYF.

The chain is built from TRBV5-5 and TRBJ2-5; D gene ambiguous. V shed 4 bases and J shed 9 bases, with 16 bases lying between them. CDR1 is SGHKS, CDR2 YYEKEE, per germline (reference sequence). The CDR3 runs to 13 residues. The CDR3 coding sequence is TGTGCCAGCAGCCCAGAGAGCCGTCGGGCCCAGTACTTC. It translates to CASSPESRRAQYF.

The chain has TRBV27 and TRBJ1-1; D not certain. Trimming pared 0 bases from V and 4 bases from J, leaving 6 bases between. Germline values: CDR1 MNHEY, CDR2 SMNVEV (reference sequence). This CDR3 has 13 residues. The CDR3 region has the DNA TGTGCCAGCAGTTTATCCCAAGCCACTGAAGCTTTCTTT. Its translation is CASSLSQATEAFF.

The chain joins TRBV7-2 to TRBJ2-3; TRBD2 matches at 11 bases. This CDR3 has 19 amino acids. J gave up 4 bases and V 5 bases, and 17 bases lay outside the gene matches. CDR1 is SGHTA and CDR2 is FQGNSA in the germline V gene. In nucleotides, the CDR3 is TGTGCCAGCAGCGCCTTGGGGCTAGCGGGGGGTGATCACCCAGATACGCAGTATTTT. The encoded protein is CASSALGLAGGDHPDTQYF.

The chain has TRBV4-3 and TRBJ2-1, with 7 bases lining up with TRBD2. J was trimmed by 7 bases and V by 1 base; bases with no gene match: 16. Germline V gives CDR1 LGHNA, CDR2 YSLEER. This CDR3 has 18 residues. In DNA, the CDR3 is TGCGCCAGCAGCCAAGGGGGTCCTGGACTAGAATTTCCGAATGAGCAGTTCTTC. Translation gives CASSQGGPGLEFPNEQFF.

The chain uses TRBV15 and TRBJ2-3; D might be TRBD2 (7 bases). With 8 bases removed from V and 2 bases from J, the gap between germline ends came to 14 bases. The CDR3 spans 14 residues. The germline V gene has CDR1 LNHNV and CDR2 YYDKDF (reference sequence). As DNA, the CDR3 is TGTGCCACCTTGAGGGGGGGATACACAGATACGCAGTATTTT. Its protein product is CATLRGGYTDTQYF.

CDR3 in DNA: TGCGCCAGCAGCCAAGATGTAGCCTGGGAGCAGTACTTC. Its translation: CASSQDVAWEQYF. The chain links TRBV4-3 to TRBJ2-7; the D is unclear. CDR3 size: 13 residues. V lost 0 bases, J lost 7 bases, and 10 bases lay in between. CDR1 and CDR2 (germline): LGHNA, YSLEER.

V gene TRBV11-1 combines with J gene TRBJ2-1; D perhaps matches TRBD1 (6 bases). Trimming left V 5 bases short and J 3 bases short, with 14 bases between. The CDR3 has 15 amino acids. Germline V gene sequence: CDR1 SGHAT, CDR2 FQDESV (reference sequence). This chain's CDR3 is CASSTDRQIYNEQFF. The CDR3 nucleotides are TGTGCCAGCAGCACAGACAGGCAAATCTACAATGAGCAGTTCTTC. Full variable domain (missing parts from reference TRBV11-1 and TRBJ2-1): EAEVAQSPRYKITEKSQAVAFWCDPISGHATLYWYRQILGQGPELLVQFQDESVVDDSQLPKDRFSAERLKGVDSTLKIQPAELGDSAMYLCASSTDRQIYNEQFFGPGTRLTVL.

This clonotype has just a few counts. This chain connects TRBV12-3 or TRBV12-4 to TRBJ2-7; D ambiguous. The CDR3 runs 12 residues. Trimming left V 6 bases short and J 5 bases short, with 11 bases between. CDR3 coding DNA: TGTGCCAGCAGCTACGACTTCCACGAGCAGTACTTC. Translation: CASSYDFHEQYF.